Sequencing of this T cell receptor beta chain was carried out in a study of T cells in Graves' hyperthyroidism and ophthalmopathy. TCR beta CDR3 sequences were amplified from RNA transcripts. An initial round of RT-PCR targeting the TCR CDR3 relied on the HTBI primer set. MiXCR, applied by TCRdb to the multiplex PCR reads, yields one record per CDR3 protein. The data hold some 400,000 distinct CDR3 sequences, with approximately 15% observed a single time. Uncontrolled infection, other autoimmune disease, pregnancy or lactation excluded patients. Whole-study findings and limits: Most thyroid clonotypes that were expanded above 0.001 also turned up in blood.

About this clonotype: The antigen remains undetermined.

With V trimmed by 7 bases and J by 1 base, 1 base remained unmatched. Germline V gene sequence: CDR1 SGHRS, CDR2 YFSETQ. The CDR3 consists of 14 residues. This rearrangement joins TRBV5-1 to TRBJ2-5; 13 nucleotides align to TRBD2. The sequencing sample was made of blood. This clonotype was obtained from a woman aged 55 to 70 with Graves' hyperthyroidism. The DNA of the CDR3 is TGCGCCAGCGGGACTAGCGGGATCCAAGAGACCCAGTACTTC. This encodes CASGTSGIQETQYF.